The 14 T cell receptor beta chains below were found in one sample sequenced in a study of shared clonotypes between healthy human individuals. The protocol was immunoSEQ multiplex PCR, while the TCRdb copy is restricted to in-frame clones and leaves out a portion. The sample yields approximately 1.5 million clones, about 98.5% seen once. Material for sequencing was naive CD4+ T cells sorted from blood. Subset noted: CD45RA+ positively selected. The receptors stem from a man under 40 in good health.

This chain uses TRBV7-3 with TRBJ2-1; the match to TRBD2 covers 12 bases. The CDR3 covers 15 residues. In germline, CDR1 is SGHTA, CDR2 FQGTGA. Losses at the gene ends were 5 bases for V and 8 bases for J; bases not matched to a gene: 7. This CDR3 is CASSPTSGSRDEQFF. The CDR3 DNA sequence: TGTGCCAGCAGCCCGACTAGCGGGAGTCGGGATGAGCAGTTCTTC.

This sequence joins TRBV6-6 and TRBJ2-7, with 8 nucleotides matching TRBD2. In germline, CDR1 is MNHNY, CDR2 SVGAGI (reference sequence). V shed 4 bases, J shed 2 bases, and the junction held 7 bases outside the gene matches. The CDR3 loop spans 15 amino acids. The CDR3 loop reads CASSSPAGGAYEQYF. The CDR3 DNA sequence: TGTGCCAGCAGTTCCCCCGCGGGAGGTGCCTACGAGCAGTACTTC.

The V call is TRBV9, the J call TRBJ2-3; D is perhaps TRBD2 (5 bases). The CDR3 covers 15 residues. Germline lookup yields CDR1 SGDLS and CDR2 YYNGEE. Deletions cut 0 bases from V and 0 bases from J, with 8 bases between. The CDR3 sequence is CASSVERGSTDTQYF. The CDR3 DNA sequence: TGTGCCAGCAGCGTAGAGAGAGGGAGCACAGATACGCAGTATTTT.

The V call is TRBV5-4, the J call TRBJ2-7; D possibly corresponds to TRBD1 (6 bases). The CDR3 runs to 12 residues. Germline lookup yields CDR1 SGHNT and CDR2 YYREEE (reference sequence). V lost 5 bases and J lost 3, with 9 bases in between. The CDR3: CASSRDNYEQYF. As DNA, the CDR3 is TGTGCCAGCAGTCGGGACAACTACGAGCAGTACTTC.

The chain employs TRBV6-5 and TRBJ2-3; the match to TRBD1 covers 7 bases. V dropped 6 bases and J dropped 2; count of bases not matched to a gene: 5. This CDR3 comprises 14 residues. Germline loops: CDR1 MNHEY, CDR2 SVGAGI. Here the CDR3 reads CASSRDRNTDTQYF. The DNA of the CDR3 is TGTGCCAGCAGCCGGGACAGAAACACAGATACGCAGTATTTT.

This chain links TRBV11-2 with TRBJ2-1; no clear D gene. The CDR3 has 14 amino acids. V was cut by 2 bases and J by 9 bases, with 14 bases left in between. Germline loops: CDR1 SGHAT, CDR2 FQNNGV. In DNA, the CDR3 is TGTGCCAGCAGCTTAAGACCCTCGGTGGGTGAGCAGTTCTTC. This gives the protein CASSLRPSVGEQFF. Supplemented by reference TRBV11-2 and TRBJ2-1, the full variable domain reads EAGVAQSPRYKIIEKRQSVAFWCNPISGHATLYWYQQILGQGPKLLIQFQNNGVVDDSQLPKDRFSAERLKGVDSTLKIQPAKLEDSAVYLCASSLRPSVGEQFFGPGTRLTVL.

The chain recombines TRBV2 with TRBJ2-1; D is unclear. The CDR3 covers 16 residues. V was pared by 2 bases and J by 1 base, with 12 bases between. The germline V gene has CDR1 SNHLY and CDR2 FYNNEI. CDR3 sequence: CASSEKGAISYNEQFF. CDR3 nucleotides: TGTGCCAGCAGTGAAAAAGGAGCCATTTCCTACAATGAGCAGTTCTTC.

This chain joins TRBV2 and TRBJ2-1; D remains ambiguous. V was cut by 5 bases and J by 3 bases, with 11 bases left in between. CDR1 SNHLY and CDR2 FYNNEI come from the germline V gene. This CDR3 contains 14 residues. As DNA, the CDR3 is TGTGCCAGCAGTCGTGGTAGTCGCTACAATGAGCAGTTCTTC. This codes for CASSRGSRYNEQFF.

The CDR3 DNA reads TGTGCCAGCAATCGGGTAGGGAGAGGACCCTACAATGAGCAGTTCTTC. Protein: CASNRVGRGPYNEQFF. The rearrangement links TRBV7-2 to TRBJ2-1, with D possibly matching TRBD2 (5 bases). Trimming removed 7 bases at V and 2 bases at J, with 18 bases between. CDR3 length: 16 amino acids. Looked up from germline, CDR1 is SGHTA and CDR2 is FQGNSA.

This clone was counted a single time. Other DNA sequences in this sample translate to the same CDR3. The chain recombines TRBV9 with TRBJ2-2; TRBD1 aligns across 9 bases. CDR1 SGDLS and CDR2 YYNGEE come from the germline V gene. The CDR3 extends over 14 amino acids. V was pared by 2 bases and J by 4 bases, with 0 bases of the junction left unmatched. CDR3 in amino acids: CASSVDRGTGELFF. The CDR3 DNA follows: TGTGCCAGCAGCGTGGACAGGGGCACCGGGGAGCTGTTTTTT.

This rearrangement joins TRBV28 to TRBJ2-1; a weak D match, TRBD2 (6 bases). Trimming left V 3 bases short and J 2 bases short, with 17 bases between. The CDR3 is made up of 17 amino acids. The V gene's germline CDR1 is MDHEN and CDR2 SYDVKM. The CDR3 nucleotides read TGTGCCAGCAGTTTTAGTGGGGGGAAGTGGACCTACAATGAGCAGTTCTTC. Protein: CASSFSGGKWTYNEQFF.

The chain links TRBV9 to TRBJ2-7, with D possibly matching TRBD2 (6 bases). With 0 bases removed from V and 0 bases from J, the gap between germline ends came to 10 bases. This CDR3 is built from 15 residues. Germline V lookup: CDR1 SGDLS, CDR2 YYNGEE. CDR3 amino acids: CASSVARGSSYEQYF. The CDR3 DNA is TGTGCCAGCAGCGTAGCGCGGGGTAGCTCCTACGAGCAGTACTTC.

The chain carries TRBV9 and TRBJ2-7; the D is unclear. This CDR3 contains 13 residues. CDR1 is SGDLS, CDR2 YYNGEE, per germline. Trimming took off 0 bases at V and 3 bases at J, with 7 bases between the two ends. CDR3 DNA sequence: TGTGCCAGCAGCGTAGAGGCGTTCTACGAGCAGTACTTC. The encoded protein is CASSVEAFYEQYF.

This clone was seen just once. This chain joins TRBV5-4 and TRBJ2-7; possible D gene TRBD1, 5 bases. The germline V gene has CDR1 SGHNT and CDR2 YYREEE (reference sequence). Between the trimmed V and J ends, which lost 1 base and 0 bases, there was a span of 11 bases. CDR3 length: 15 amino acids. The CDR3: CASSLFGANSYEQYF. The CDR3 bases are TGTGCCAGCAGCTTGTTTGGGGCTAACTCCTACGAGCAGTACTTC.